This T cell receptor (beta chain) was identified during a study of blood T cell repertoires in COVID-19. In the study overall: There were acute and convalescent COVID-19 samples, and they came from the United States, Italy and Spain. In each case, the material was cDNA or gDNA derived from T cells, B-cell-depleted T cells, or PBMCs.

In the original processing: Nucleated cell number was recorded as an estimate derived from reference gene primer amplification. Data came from immunoSEQ multiplex PCR; TCRdb stores just in-frame clones and leaves some out. V and J calls and clone size follow that table, whereas D and trimming were derived from the DNA. The table records approximately 81,000 clones, around 92% of them present only once. Germline CDR1 and CDR2: MNHEY and SVGAGI. This CDR3 is 14 amino acids long. Unmatched junction bases numbered 8, after V lost 5 bases and J lost 8 bases. The sequence derives from a woman aged 50 to 60 in a cohort sampled during active COVID-19. Sequenced material: peripheral blood. The V gene is TRBV6-5, the J gene TRBJ2-1; TRBD1 matches at 8 bases. Here the CDR3 reads CASSTPGQAHEQFF. CDR3 DNA: TGTGCCAGCAGTACCCCGGGACAGGCCCATGAGCAGTTCTTC.